Presented here are 22 T cell receptor beta chains from one specimen sequenced in a study of control samples from healthy donors and cancer patients (dated by TCRdb to the early 2020s). The protocol used for the library was the immunoSEQ multiplex PCR assay. The source is immuneACCESS, and TCRdb retained only in-frame sequences with V and J called. Part of the clones is not carried over; for the studies checked, unresolved V genes explain less than half of this, and the remainder is unexplained. The sample table holds fewer than 200,000 clones, of which roughly 93% were seen once. Together, the top ten hold 1.4% to 1.5% of the sample. Specimen: blood. All receptors derive from a man between 18 and 29 years old in good health.

The chain recombines TRBV5-6 with TRBJ1-6, with TRBD1 matching over 8 bases. The CDR3 contains 15 residues. J was trimmed by 3 bases and V by 1 base; bases with no gene match: 0. Germline values: CDR1 SGHDT, CDR2 YYEEEE. The CDR3 DNA follows: TGTGCCAGCAGCTTGACAGGGGGCTATAATTCACCCCTCCACTTT. This sequence encodes CASSLTGGYNSPLHF.

The chain couples TRBV2 to TRBJ2-1; 10 nucleotides line up with TRBD2. This CDR3 spans 19 amino acids. Germline loops: CDR1 SNHLY, CDR2 FYNNEI. Trimming took 1 base from V and 5 from J; bases not matched to a gene: 14. The CDR3 region is CASSEGWTSGGDRHNEQFF. The CDR3, as DNA: TGTGCCAGCAGTGAAGGCTGGACTAGCGGTGGGGATAGGCACAATGAGCAGTTCTTC.

The chain recombines TRBV4-2 with TRBJ1-1; TRBD1 matches at 8 bases. CDR1 is LGHNA and CDR2 is YNFKEQ in the germline V gene. V was clipped by 0 bases and J by 7 bases; unmatched bases: 28. CDR3 length: 22 amino acids. CDR3: CASSQEVRPRVQGAQHIIEAFF. CDR3 DNA sequence: TGTGCCAGCAGCCAAGAAGTCCGCCCGAGGGTGCAGGGGGCGCAACATATTATTGAAGCTTTCTTT.

The chain links TRBV27 to TRBJ2-1, with D maybe TRBD1 (5 bases). The CDR3 totals 16 residues. Trimming took off 2 bases at V and 14 bases at J, with 25 bases between the two ends. The germline CDR1 and CDR2 sequences are MNHEY and SMNVEV (reference sequence). The CDR3 bases are TGTGCCAGCAGTTTAGCCGGCAGGGCGAAATTTGAATCGGAGTTCTTC. Translated, it gives CASSLAGRAKFESEFF.

The V gene is TRBV2, the J gene TRBJ1-2; D perhaps matches TRBD1 (6 bases). Germline V lookup: CDR1 SNHLY, CDR2 FYNNEI. The CDR3 is 11 residues long. The V and J ends lost 6 bases and 8 bases respectively, with 10 bases between them. Here the CDR3 reads CASSEGGGYTF. The CDR3 DNA reads as TGTGCCAGCAGCGAGGGGGGCGGCTACACCTTC.

The chain's CDR3 is CASSTRQGRSDTQYF. CDR3 nucleotides: TGTGCCAGCAGCACCCGACAGGGGCGCTCAGATACGCAGTATTTT. The chain has TRBV7-2 and TRBJ2-3, with 8 bases matching TRBD1. Losses at the gene ends were 5 bases for V and 4 bases for J; bases not matched to a gene: 8. This CDR3 spans 15 amino acids. The germline gives CDR1 SGHTA, CDR2 FQGNSA.

The chain combines TRBV7-6 with TRBJ2-2, with 12 bases matching TRBD2. V was clipped by 4 bases and J by 4 bases; unmatched bases: 19. The germline V gene has CDR1 SGHVS and CDR2 FNYEAQ. The CDR3 sequence is 21 residues long. CDR3 loop: CASSSQLLASGGATSTGELFF. The CDR3 coding sequence is TGTGCCAGCAGCTCACAACTATTGGCTAGCGGGGGGGCGACGAGCACCGGGGAGCTGTTTTTT.

The CDR3 reads CASSVVSGNNEQFF. CDR3 bases: TGTGCCAGCAGTGTGGTGTCGGGGAACAATGAGCAGTTCTTC. The rearrangement uses TRBV25-1 and TRBJ2-1; possible D gene TRBD2, 5 bases. The V and J ends lost 4 bases and 5 bases respectively, with 12 bases between them. This CDR3 comprises 14 residues. CDR1 MGHDK and CDR2 SYGVNS come from the germline V gene.

The chain couples TRBV3-1 (or the pseudogene TRBV3-2) to TRBJ1-2, with a weak D call TRBD1 (6 bases). V was cut by 11 bases and J by 4 bases, with 26 bases left in between. Looked up from germline, CDR1 is LGHDT and CDR2 is YNNKEL (reference sequence). The CDR3 spans 16 residues. The CDR3 DNA is TGTGCCCGCGGGGGGCGACGGGGGGCCCGAGGCTATGGCTACACCTTC. Protein sequence: CARGGRRGARGYGYTF.

Regarding this clone: The same CDR3 can be traced to other DNA sequences in this sample. This chain uses TRBV5-1 with TRBJ2-2; D remains ambiguous. V was shortened by 2 bases and J by 3 bases, with 5 bases between the two germline ends. The CDR3 consists of 13 residues. Germline V CDR1 and CDR2: SGHRS, YFSETQ. This CDR3 is CASSFGDTGELFF. The CDR3 DNA follows: TGCGCCAGCAGCTTTGGGGACACCGGGGAGCTGTTTTTT.

The chain is built from TRBV19 and TRBJ2-7, with D possibly TRBD2 on 6 matching bases. The V and J ends lost 4 bases and 3 bases respectively, with 16 bases between them. The germline gives CDR1 LNHDA, CDR2 SQIVND (reference sequence). CDR3 length: 15 amino acids. CDR3 nucleotides: TGTGCCAGTAGTACATCAGCGGGTAATATCTACGAGCAGTACTTC. Its translation: CASSTSAGNIYEQYF.

The chain carries TRBV3-1 (or the pseudogene TRBV3-2) and TRBJ2-3, with D possibly being TRBD2 (5 bases). In germline, CDR1 is LGHDT, CDR2 YNNKEL (reference sequence). With 0 bases removed from V and 4 bases from J, the gap between germline ends came to 8 bases. The CDR3 contains 14 residues. The CDR3 DNA reads TGTGCCAGCAGCCAAGACTCTAGCTCAGATACGCAGTATTTT. Translating it yields CASSQDSSSDTQYF.

This chain joins TRBV10-3 and TRBJ1-2, with D perhaps matching TRBD1 (5 bases). V lost 8 bases and J 3 bases, leaving 13 bases between the germline ends. Germline CDR1 is ENHRY and CDR2 is SYGVKD. The CDR3 consists of 13 residues. The CDR3 loop reads CAIQRQLDYGYTF. In nucleotides, the CDR3 is TGTGCCATCCAGAGACAGCTCGACTATGGCTACACCTTC.

The chain employs TRBV7-3 and TRBJ2-2; a weak D match, TRBD2 (7 bases). The germline gives CDR1 SGHTA, CDR2 FQGTGA. The CDR3 has 14 amino acids. Trimming removed 8 bases at V and 5 bases at J, with 15 bases between. As DNA, the CDR3 is TGTGCCAGCGGATACGGGGGGCTTACCGGGGAGCTGTTTTTT. Protein: CASGYGGLTGELFF.

The chain combines TRBV7-3 with TRBJ2-1; weak D call: TRBD1 (5 bases). The CDR3 has 14 amino acids. Trimming stripped 3 bases from V and 3 bases from J, with 9 bases between. The germline V gene has CDR1 SGHTA and CDR2 FQGTGA. CDR3 sequence reads: CASSFDSDYNEQFF. The CDR3 DNA is TGTGCCAGCAGCTTTGACAGTGACTACAATGAGCAGTTCTTC.

The chain employs TRBV14 and TRBJ1-3, with D hard to call. Germline V lookup: CDR1 SGHDN, CDR2 FVKESK. This CDR3 is built from 14 residues. The V and J ends lost 3 bases and 0 bases respectively, with 6 bases between them. This chain's CDR3 is CASSHPFSGNTIYF. The CDR3 DNA sequence: TGTGCCAGCAGCCATCCTTTCTCTGGAAACACCATATATTTT. Full variable domain (outside the CDR3, taken from reference TRBV14 and TRBJ1-3): EAGVTQFPSHSVIEKGQTVTLRCDPISGHDNLYWYRRVMGKEIKFLLHFVKESKQDESGMPNNRFLAERTGGTYSTLKVQPAELEDSGVYFCASSHPFSGNTIYFGEGSWLTVV.

This chain connects TRBV10-3 to TRBJ2-7; 9 bases align to TRBD1. The CDR3 length is 15 residues. In germline, CDR1 is ENHRY, CDR2 SYGVKD. J gave up 5 bases and V 3 bases, and 8 bases lay outside the gene matches. The CDR3 region is CAISDSGTGLDEQYF. The CDR3 DNA is TGTGCCATCAGTGATTCCGGGACAGGGTTAGACGAGCAGTACTTC.

The chain has TRBV6-5 and TRBJ1-4, with D perhaps TRBD1 (5 bases). The CDR3 contains 14 residues. The ends were cut back, 5 bases at V and 8 bases at J, with 15 bases in the middle. Germline V CDR1 and CDR2: MNHEY, SVGAGI. CDR3 loop: CASSPQGLGEKLFF. The CDR3 DNA sequence: TGTGCCAGCAGTCCTCAGGGATTAGGGGAAAAACTGTTTTTT.

The chain employs TRBV9 and TRBJ2-1, with 9 bases lining up with TRBD1. V shed 0 bases, J shed 3 bases, and the junction held 4 bases outside the gene matches. This CDR3 comprises 16 residues. Germline CDR1 reads SGDLS; CDR2 reads YYNGEE. DNA of the CDR3: TGTGCCAGCAGCGTAGGTGGGACAGGGTTCTACAATGAGCAGTTCTTC. It specifies CASSVGGTGFYNEQFF.

In its sample, this clone was seen once. The chain has TRBV5-6 and TRBJ2-5; 7 bases are a match to TRBD1. The CDR3 is 14 amino acids. Trimming removed 2 bases from V and 2 bases from J; junction bases left unmatched: 3. From germline, CDR1 is SGHDT and CDR2 YYEEEE. CDR3 coding DNA: TGTGCCAGCAGCTTAACAGGGGAACAAGAGACCCAGTACTTC. Translating it yields CASSLTGEQETQYF. The full variable domain, in which reference TRBV5-6 and TRBJ2-5 provide the parts outside the CDR3, is DAGVTQSPTHLIKTRGQQVTLRCSPKSGHDTVSWYQQALGQGPQFIFQYYEEEERQRGNFPDRFSGHQFPNYSSELNVNALLLGDSALYLCASSLTGEQETQYFGPGTRLLVL.

The chain carries TRBV15 and TRBJ2-7; TRBD1 matches 7 bases. CDR3 size: 15 residues. Losses at the gene ends were 1 base for V and 2 bases for J; bases not matched to a gene: 5. Germline-derived CDR1 and CDR2 are LNHNV and YYDKDF (reference sequence). The chain's CDR3 is CATSRGQGTPYEQYF. As DNA, the CDR3 is TGTGCCACCAGCAGAGGACAGGGAACGCCCTACGAGCAGTACTTC. Based on the CDR3 plus reference TRBV15 and TRBJ2-7, the full variable domain is DAMVIQNPRYQVTQFGKPVTLSCSQTLNHNVMYWYQQKSSQAPKLLFHYYDKDFNNEADTPDNFQSRRPNTSFCFLDIRSPGLGDTAMYLCATSRGQGTPYEQYFGPGTRLTVT.

CDR3 in DNA: TGCGCCAGCAGTGAGAGGGCAGGGGCAGGCAATCAGCCCCAGCATTTT. The encoded protein is CASSERAGAGNQPQHF. The chain is built from TRBV10-2 and TRBJ1-5, with D possibly matching TRBD1 (6 bases). The ends were cut back, 2 bases at V and 2 bases at J, with 13 bases in the middle. Germline CDR1 reads WSHSY; CDR2 reads SAAADI. CDR3 length: 16 amino acids.